The rows below give T cell receptor beta chains drawn from one sample of a study of cytomegalovirus exposure and HLA in healthy donors. Data came from immunoSEQ multiplex PCR; TCRdb stores just in-frame clones and leaves some out. The table shows 130,000 or so clones, with about 61% occurring only once. Material: PBMCs. The receptors originated from a male donor in good health and CMV-seronegative. CDR3s include the opening cysteine and the closing phenylalanine or tryptophan. The order of the fields is D gene, clone size, V gene, J gene, CDR3 protein, CDR3 DNA. The D gene is left open where the match is weak. The listing skips clone size in some rows; elsewhere it reads once, few, many or a size class.

D gene: .; clone size: .; V gene: TRBV20-1; J gene: TRBJ1-5; CDR3 protein: CSVSQNQPQHF; CDR3 DNA: TGCAGTGTTAGCCAAAATCAGCCCCAGCATTTT
D gene: TRBD2; clone size: .; V gene: TRBV28; J gene: TRBJ2-3; CDR3 protein: CASSPILGTTSTDTQYF; CDR3 DNA: TGTGCCAGCAGCCCCATATTGGGGACTACAAGCACAGATACGCAGTATTTT
D gene: .; clone size: .; V gene: TRBV6-6; J gene: TRBJ2-2; CDR3 protein: CASSLAQSPGELFF; CDR3 DNA: TGTGCCAGCAGTTTGGCACAGTCCCCCGGGGAGCTGTTTTTT
D gene: .; clone size: few; V gene: TRBV28; J gene: TRBJ1-2; CDR3 protein: CASNRAGTNYGYTF; CDR3 DNA: TGTGCCAGCAACCGCGCAGGAACTAACTATGGCTACACCTTC
D gene: .; clone size: .; V gene: TRBV28; J gene: TRBJ1-2; CDR3 protein: CASRPDRGGNDGYTF; CDR3 DNA: TGTGCCAGCAGACCCGACCGCGGCGGAAATGACGGCTACACCTTC
D gene: TRBD2; clone size: .; V gene: TRBV4-1; J gene: TRBJ2-3; CDR3 protein: CASSQEGTSLTDTQYF; CDR3 DNA: TGCGCCAGCAGCCAAGAGGGGACTAGCCTGACAGATACGCAGTATTTT
D gene: .; clone size: .; V gene: TRBV6-5; J gene: TRBJ2-7; CDR3 protein: CASTPVGADTYEQYF; CDR3 DNA: TGTGCCAGCACTCCCGTTGGTGCCGACACCTACGAGCAGTACTTC
D gene: TRBD1; clone size: few; V gene: TRBV6-1; J gene: TRBJ1-1; CDR3 protein: CASSEAGTGGTEAFF; CDR3 DNA: TGTGCCAGCAGTGAAGCAGGGACAGGGGGCACTGAAGCTTTCTTT
D gene: TRBD1; clone size: .; V gene: TRBV7-7; J gene: TRBJ2-2; CDR3 protein: CASSKDRKNTGELFF; CDR3 DNA: TGTGCCAGCAGCAAGGACAGGAAGAACACCGGGGAGCTGTTTTTT
D gene: .; clone size: few; V gene: TRBV27; J gene: TRBJ1-2; CDR3 protein: CASSLSPSGINYGYTF; CDR3 DNA: TGTGCCAGCAGTTTATCCCCCTCAGGGATTAACTATGGCTACACCTTC
D gene: .; clone size: .; V gene: TRBV4-1; J gene: TRBJ1-1; CDR3 protein: CASSHPPTGENTEAFF; CDR3 DNA: TGCGCCAGCAGCCACCCTCCGACAGGAGAGAACACTGAAGCTTTCTTT
D gene: TRBD1; clone size: .; V gene: TRBV9; J gene: TRBJ1-6; CDR3 protein: CASSVAGARTGEQGSPLHF; CDR3 DNA: TGTGCCAGCAGCGTAGCAGGGGCCCGAACAGGGGAGCAGGGCTCACCCCTCCACTTT
D gene: TRBD2; clone size: .; V gene: TRBV2; J gene: TRBJ2-1; CDR3 protein: CASSVLAGAYNEQFF; CDR3 DNA: TGTGCCAGCAGCGTCCTAGCGGGGGCCTACAATGAGCAGTTCTTC
D gene: .; clone size: .; V gene: TRBV27; J gene: TRBJ2-7; CDR3 protein: CASSFIFGQAPYEQYF; CDR3 DNA: TGTGCCAGCAGTTTTATATTTGGGCAGGCCCCCTACGAGCAGTACTTC
D gene: .; clone size: few; V gene: TRBV10-3; J gene: TRBJ1-2; CDR3 protein: CAISDGPVANYGYTF; CDR3 DNA: TGTGCCATCAGTGATGGGCCGGTAGCTAACTATGGCTACACCTTC
D gene: .; clone size: few; V gene: TRBV5-6; J gene: TRBJ2-3; CDR3 protein: CASSHARHLTDTQYF; CDR3 DNA: TGTGCCAGCAGCCACGCTCGACATCTCACAGATACGCAGTATTTT
D gene: TRBD2; clone size: .; V gene: TRBV5-1; J gene: TRBJ2-3; CDR3 protein: CASSSGRGGITDTQYF; CDR3 DNA: TGCGCCAGCAGCTCCGGTCGGGGGGGCATCACAGATACGCAGTATTTT
D gene: .; clone size: .; V gene: TRBV15; J gene: TRBJ1-2; CDR3 protein: CATSREVGGYTF; CDR3 DNA: TGTGCCACCAGCAGAGAAGTCGGTGGCTACACCTTC
D gene: TRBD1; clone size: .; V gene: TRBV6-5; J gene: TRBJ1-2; CDR3 protein: CASKTGQGYGYTF; CDR3 DNA: TGTGCCAGCAAAACGGGACAGGGGTACGGCTACACCTTC
D gene: TRBD1; clone size: .; V gene: TRBV5-1; J gene: TRBJ2-7; CDR3 protein: CASSLRTGLPPSSYEQYF; CDR3 DNA: TGCGCCAGCAGCTTGCGGACAGGTTTGCCCCCCAGTTCCTACGAGCAGTACTTC
D gene: .; clone size: .; V gene: TRBV7-8; J gene: TRBJ2-1; CDR3 protein: CASSFGGAYNEQFF; CDR3 DNA: TGTGCCAGCAGCTTTGGAGGGGCCTACAATGAGCAGTTCTTC
D gene: TRBD2; clone size: .; V gene: TRBV11-3; J gene: TRBJ2-2; CDR3 protein: CASSLDVAGPGELFF; CDR3 DNA: TGTGCCAGCAGCTTAGATGTAGCGGGGCCCGGGGAGCTGTTTTTT
D gene: TRBD2; clone size: .; V gene: TRBV6-1; J gene: TRBJ2-1; CDR3 protein: CASSLLAGGHNEQFF; CDR3 DNA: TGTGCCAGCAGCCTACTAGCGGGGGGACACAATGAGCAGTTCTTC
D gene: .; clone size: .; V gene: TRBV19; J gene: TRBJ1-5; CDR3 protein: CASRLYSNQPQHF; CDR3 DNA: TGTGCCAGTAGGTTATATAGCAATCAGCCCCAGCATTTT
D gene: .; clone size: .; V gene: TRBV7-2; J gene: TRBJ2-3; CDR3 protein: CASSLVTTDTQYF; CDR3 DNA: TGTGCCAGCAGCTTAGTCACAACAGATACGCAGTATTTT
D gene: TRBD1; clone size: .; V gene: TRBV29-1; J gene: TRBJ2-2; CDR3 protein: CSVDQGARTGELFF; CDR3 DNA: TGCAGCGTTGATCAGGGGGCGCGGACCGGGGAGCTGTTTTTT
D gene: TRBD1; clone size: .; V gene: TRBV9; J gene: TRBJ2-5; CDR3 protein: CASSVEYRGETQYF; CDR3 DNA: TGTGCCAGCAGCGTAGAATACAGGGGAGAGACCCAGTACTTC
D gene: .; clone size: .; V gene: TRBV2; J gene: TRBJ2-7; CDR3 protein: CASNWDSSYEQYF; CDR3 DNA: TGTGCCAGCAATTGGGACTCCTCCTACGAGCAGTACTTC
D gene: .; clone size: .; V gene: TRBV11-2; J gene: TRBJ2-7; CDR3 protein: CASSLQGYEQYF; CDR3 DNA: TGTGCCAGCAGCTTACAGGGCTACGAGCAGTACTTC
D gene: TRBD2; clone size: .; V gene: TRBV7-9; J gene: TRBJ2-3; CDR3 protein: CASSRTLAGAYTDTQYF; CDR3 DNA: TGTGCCAGCAGCAGAACACTAGCGGGGGCCTACACAGATACGCAGTATTTT
D gene: TRBD2; clone size: .; V gene: TRBV4-1; J gene: TRBJ2-2; CDR3 protein: CASRRLAGDTGELFF; CDR3 DNA: TGCGCCAGCAGGCGACTAGCGGGGGACACCGGGGAGCTGTTTTTT